This T cell receptor (beta chain) stems from a study of T cell repertoires in cytomegalovirus infection. The V end lost 5 bases, the J end lost 5 bases, and 18 bases lay between the germline ends. There are 15 residues in the CDR3. Germline V gene data show CDR1 as SGHVS and CDR2 as FQNEAQ. There are many counts of this clonotype. The antigen is undetermined. MiXCR was run by TCRdb on the reads, yielding one entry per CDR3 protein. The data show about 920,000 distinct CDR3 sequences, approximately 31% seen once. Here the sequenced sample was cultured CD8+ T cells from PBMCs, taken from culture after CMV antigen stimulation. The rearrangement joins TRBV7-8 to TRBJ1-1; TRBD1 might be the D (5 bases). This TCR was sampled from a human donor in good health (CMV status not recorded). Some clones in this sample may be carry-over from other donors' samples. The CDR3, as DNA: TGTGCCAGCAGCCCCCGAGGGGTTCTGGGTACTGAAGCTTTCTTT. Translating it yields CASSPRGVLGTEAFF.